This TCR beta chain was sequenced during a study of blood T cell repertoires in COVID-19. Whole-study context: Specimens from acute and convalescent COVID-19 originated in the United States, Italy and Spain.

The germline V gene encodes CDR1 SGHRS and CDR2 YFSETQ. The V segment lost 6 bases and the J segment 7 bases; nucleotides outside the gene matches: 10. The CDR3 is 14 amino acids. The table came from immunoSEQ multiplex PCR; TCRdb's copy has only in-frame clones and leaves some out. The sample includes around 250,000 clones, roughly 84% seen only once; the top ten take less than 2%. The TCR sequence derives from a woman between 40 and 55 years old who had recovered from COVID-19. Sequencing used peripheral blood. The chain combines TRBV5-1 with TRBJ1-1, with 9 nucleotides matching TRBD1. Here the CDR3 reads CASNTDRGLDEAFF. CDR3 nucleotide sequence: TGCGCCAGCAACACGGACAGGGGTCTTGATGAAGCTTTCTTT. The whole variable domain, remainder taken from reference TRBV5-1 and TRBJ1-1, is KAGVTQTPRYLIKTRGQQVTLSCSPISGHRSVSWYQQTPGQGLQFLFEYFSETQRNKGNFPGRFSGRQFSNSRSEMNVSTLELGDSALYLCASNTDRGLDEAFFGQGTRLTVV.